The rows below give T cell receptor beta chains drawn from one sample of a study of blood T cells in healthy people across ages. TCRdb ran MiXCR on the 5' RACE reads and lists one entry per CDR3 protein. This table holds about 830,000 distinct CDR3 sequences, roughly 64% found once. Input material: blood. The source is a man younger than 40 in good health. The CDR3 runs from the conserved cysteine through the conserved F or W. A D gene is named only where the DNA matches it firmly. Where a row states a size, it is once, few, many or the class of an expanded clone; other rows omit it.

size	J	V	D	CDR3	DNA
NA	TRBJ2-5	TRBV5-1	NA	CASSLPSTQETQYF	TGCGCCAGCAGCTTACCTTCAACCCAAGAGACCCAGTACTTC
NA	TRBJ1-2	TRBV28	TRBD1	CVSRTGTVDTF	TGTGTCAGCAGGACTGGGACAGTGGACACCTTC
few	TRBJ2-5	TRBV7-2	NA	CASSLVQRQTQYF	TGTGCCAGCAGCTTAGTCCAAAGGCAGACCCAGTACTTC
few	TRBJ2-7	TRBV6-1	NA	CASLTSYEQYF	TGTGCCAGCCTCACGTCTTACGAGCAGTACTTC
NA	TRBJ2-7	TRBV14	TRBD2	CASSRISGRKYEQYF	TGTGCCAGCAGCCGGATTAGCGGGAGAAAATACGAGCAGTACTTC
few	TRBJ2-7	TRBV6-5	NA	CASSPLLGAYEQYF	TGTGCCAGCAGTCCCCTTTTGGGAGCCTACGAGCAGTACTTC
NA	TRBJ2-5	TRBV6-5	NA	CASSPEGVRKETQYF	TGTGCCAGCAGTCCCGAGGGGGTTAGGAAAGAGACCCAGTACTTC
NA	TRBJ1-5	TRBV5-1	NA	CASSVEDPGVQPQHF	TGCGCCAGCAGTGTAGAGGACCCCGGCGTTCAGCCCCAGCATTTT
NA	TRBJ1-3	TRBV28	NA	CASRWTVFSGNTTYF	TGTGCCAGCAGATGGACAGTTTTCTCTGGAAACACCACATATTTT
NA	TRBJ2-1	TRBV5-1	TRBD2	CASRIGASGVRDEQFF	TGCGCCAGCAGAATCGGGGCTAGCGGAGTAAGGGATGAGCAGTTCTTC
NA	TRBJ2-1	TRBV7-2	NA	CASSSSTNYEQFF	TGTGCCAGCAGCTCCTCGACAAACTACGAGCAGTTCTTC
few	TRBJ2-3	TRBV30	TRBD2	CAHGLAAGRDTQYF	TGTGCACACGGACTAGCGGCAGGCCGAGATACGCAGTATTTT
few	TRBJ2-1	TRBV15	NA	CATSRDGGNRKNEQFF	TGTGCCACCAGCAGAGATGGAGGGAATCGTAAGAATGAGCAGTTCTTC
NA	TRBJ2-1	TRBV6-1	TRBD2	CASRSGRVRYNEQFF	TGTGCCAGCAGGAGCGGGAGGGTCAGGTACAATGAGCAGTTCTTC
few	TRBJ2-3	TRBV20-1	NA	CSASMVITDTQYF	TGCAGTGCTAGTATGGTGATCACAGATACGCAGTATTTT
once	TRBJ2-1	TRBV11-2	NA	CASSLGRAGRYNEQFF	TGTGCCAGCAGCTTAGGGCGGGCGGGGAGATACAATGAGCAGTTCTTC
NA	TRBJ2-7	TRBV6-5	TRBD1	CASSRDSKSYEQYF	TGTGCCAGCAGTCGGGACAGTAAATCCTACGAGCAGTACTTC
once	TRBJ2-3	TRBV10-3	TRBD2	CAISVGSGDTDTQYF	TGTGCCATCAGTGTCGGTAGCGGGGACACAGATACGCAGTATTTT
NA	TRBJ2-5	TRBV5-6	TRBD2	CASRVLAEYQETQYF	TGTGCCAGCAGGGTACTAGCGGAGTACCAAGAGACCCAGTACTTC
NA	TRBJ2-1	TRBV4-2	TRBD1	CASSQAIRQGEDEQFF	TGTGCCAGCAGCCAGGCGATCAGACAGGGTGAGGATGAGCAGTTCTTC
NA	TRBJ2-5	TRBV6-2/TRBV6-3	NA	CASSYATLQETQYF	TGTGCCAGCAGTTACGCGACTCTACAAGAGACCCAGTACTTC
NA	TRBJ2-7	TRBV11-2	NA	CASSLDPRGYEQYF	TGTGCCAGCAGCTTAGATCCCCGGGGTTACGAGCAGTACTTC
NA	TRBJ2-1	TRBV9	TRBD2	CASSGGLAGNEQFF	TGTGCCAGCAGCGGGGGACTAGCGGGAAATGAGCAGTTCTTC
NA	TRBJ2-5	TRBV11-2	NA	CASSSSGDLAETQYF	TGTGCCAGCAGCTCCTCCGGGGACTTAGCGGAGACCCAGTACTTC
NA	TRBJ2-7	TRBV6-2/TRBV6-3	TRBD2	CASTNPLLAGGTSYEQYF	TGTGCCAGCACCAACCCCCTCTTAGCGGGAGGGACTTCCTACGAGCAGTACTTC
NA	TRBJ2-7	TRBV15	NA	CATSRDRAEDEQYF	TGTGCCACCAGCAGAGACAGGGCCGAGGACGAGCAGTACTTC
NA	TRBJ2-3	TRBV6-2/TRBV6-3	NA	CASSSGMDTQYF	TGTGCCAGCAGTTCCGGGATGGATACGCAGTATTTT
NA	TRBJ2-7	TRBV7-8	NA	CASSPVGRGYFEQYF	TGTGCCAGCAGCCCCGTGGGCAGGGGATACTTCGAGCAGTACTTC
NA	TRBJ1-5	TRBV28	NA	CASRSSRTDQPQHF	TGTGCCAGCAGAAGTTCAAGGACCGATCAGCCCCAGCATTTT
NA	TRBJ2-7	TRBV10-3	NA	CAIRGGEGAVREQYF	TGTGCCATAAGAGGAGGGGAAGGGGCAGTACGGGAGCAGTACTTC
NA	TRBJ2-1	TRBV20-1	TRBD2	CSASRLAGGVAYNEQFF	TGCAGTGCTAGCCGGCTAGCGGGGGGGGTTGCCTACAATGAGCAGTTCTTC
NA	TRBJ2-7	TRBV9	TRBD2	CASSIRTSGDEQYF	TGTGCCAGCAGCATACGGACTAGCGGCGACGAGCAGTACTTC
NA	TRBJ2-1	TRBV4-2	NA	CASSQEVWIRYNEQFF	TGTGCCAGCAGCCAAGAAGTCTGGATTAGGTACAATGAGCAGTTCTTC
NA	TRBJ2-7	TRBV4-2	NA	CASSQDHVSRAIVSYEQYF	TGTGCCAGCAGCCAAGATCACGTTTCCCGGGCAATAGTTTCCTACGAGCAGTACTTC
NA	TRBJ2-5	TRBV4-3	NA	CASSRGLSYKQYF	TGCGCCAGCAGCCGGGGTCTTTCCTACAAGCAGTACTTC
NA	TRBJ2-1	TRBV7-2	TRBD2	CASSLGGVGTSRNEQFF	TGTGCCAGCAGCTTAGGTGGGGTGGGGACTAGCCGGAATGAGCAGTTCTTC
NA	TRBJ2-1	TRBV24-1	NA	CATSDIRGPNDNEQFF	TGTGCCACCAGTGATATCCGGGGCCCTAACGACAATGAGCAGTTCTTC
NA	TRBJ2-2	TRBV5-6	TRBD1	CASSLTGVDTGELFF	TGTGCCAGCAGCTTGACAGGGGTGGACACCGGGGAGCTGTTTTTT
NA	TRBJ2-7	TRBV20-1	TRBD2	CSARRLATAYEQYF	TGCAGTGCTAGAAGACTAGCGACGGCCTACGAGCAGTACTTC
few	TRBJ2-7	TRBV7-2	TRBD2	CASSFGGVESLEQYF	TGTGCCAGCAGCTTCGGGGGGGTTGAGTCCCTCGAGCAGTACTTC